This T cell receptor (beta chain) derives from a study of neurological immune-mediated disorders. Study results and limitations: Subjects shared no identical expanded-clone CDR3 amino acid sequences, suggesting private TCR-beta repertoires in all groups.

V was shortened by 3 bases and J by 3 bases, with 15 bases between the two germline ends. The CDR3 is 15 residues long. Germline V gene lookup returns CDR1 LNHNV and CDR2 YYDKDF (reference sequence). One entry per CDR3 protein, called by TCRdb with MiXCR from the 5' RACE reads. This sample has 70,000 to 90,000 distinct CDR3 sequences, with 5.8% found just once. Time point in this sample: longitudinal time-point 2. This clonotype has at least ten counts. Its target is not known. The TCR was taken from a woman aged 60-75 years with multiple sclerosis. V usage is TRBV15 and J usage is TRBJ2-7; D ambiguous. The sequencing input was PBMCs. CDR3 in amino acids: CATSSLGGVVYEQYF. For the CDR3, the DNA is TGTGCCACCAGCAGTCTCGGTGGGGTCGTCTACGAGCAGTACTTC.